These T cell receptor beta chains were read from a single sample in a study of Ad26.COV2.S vaccination and SARS-CoV-2 variants. This table comes from immunoSEQ multiplex PCR, and its TCRdb copy is limited to in-frame clones, with some not included. Altogether 300,000 to 400,000 clones are present, almost 90% being singletons, with the ten largest covering roughly 6%. Sample: peripheral blood, taken in a trial of Ad26.COV2.S vaccine versus placebo. The receptors derive from a person between 18 and 59 years old who received the Ad26.COV2.S COVID-19 vaccine or a placebo. Each CDR3 is given with its conserved first and last residue. The order of the fields is V gene, CDR3 protein.

>TRBV12-5
CASGLGSGEQPQHF
>TRBV30
CAWRITGQGHGYTF
>TRBV15
CATSREGNTDTQYF
>TRBV4-1
CAGGRGITDTQYF
>TRBV5-1
CASSFTSGIEDEQFF
>TRBV15
CATSRQGAYEQYF
>TRBV18
CASSPNQGNTEAFF
>TRBV5-1
CASSPGTGTDNSPLHF
>TRBV9
CASSDDRGLGETQYF
>TRBV15
CATSRDQTGQTYEQYF
>TRBV30
CAWTETGQPQHF
>TRBV5-4
CASSPPGTSGHNEQFF
>TRBV25-1
CASSERIAGDGEQFF
>TRBV19
CASMVGLNTEAFF
>TRBV13
CASSLSTSGWGNNEQFF
>TRBV19
CASSMMGQGDPWDTQYF
>TRBV7-9
CASSSQGTPTNYGYTF
>TRBV4-1
CARPGQPLYNEQFF
>TRBV7-3
CASSQPGAEAFF
>TRBV9
CASSVGSGLTFGGYGYTF
>TRBV7-2
CASSSPGTALLSDTQYF
>TRBV4-3
CASSPAGGKGKNIQYF
>TRBV7-9
CASSLSSIIYYGYTF
>TRBV23-1
CASSQRHPTSHVLTF
>TRBV6-1
CASSEGHHSNQPQHF
>TRBV19
CASSILPDEGYEQYF
>TRBV14
CASSQDIRSGPGLTDTQYF
>TRBV10-2
CASSETGAGQPQHF